Listed below are T cell receptor beta chains from one sample, sequenced in a study of cytomegalovirus exposure and HLA in healthy donors. Profiling relied on immunoSEQ multiplex PCR, and the TCRdb table lists in-frame clones only, not all of them. The sample lists approximately 280,000 clones, about 87% occurring once. Sequenced: PBMCs. The source of these receptors is a woman under 30 in good health and CMV-seronegative. Both conserved end residues are part of each CDR3. A D gene is named only where the DNA matches it firmly. Clone size is not always given. Where it is, it says once, few, many or a class for expanded clones.

j_call d_call clone_size v_call cdr3_nt cdr3_aa
TRBJ2-7 TRBD1 NA TRBV5-8 TGTGCCAGCACCACCGGGGACAGGGGCCTCCTGCCCTACGAGCAGTACTTC CASTTGDRGLLPYEQYF
TRBJ2-1 TRBD2 NA TRBV7-9 TGTGCCAGCAGCTTGGGGAGCGGGGTAAATGAGCAGTTCTTC CASSLGSGVNEQFF
TRBJ2-7 NA NA TRBV13 TGTGCCAGCAGCTTAGGGGCTAGCAGCGAGCAGTACTTC CASSLGASSEQYF
TRBJ2-7 TRBD2 NA TRBV4-2 TGTGCCAGCAGCCAGCGGACTAGCGGGGGGGTAGGGAGCTACGAGCAGTACTTC CASSQRTSGGVGSYEQYF
TRBJ2-7 NA NA TRBV4-1 TGCGCCAGCAGCCACGGGGGATTACCCTACGAGCAGTACTTC CASSHGGLPYEQYF
TRBJ2-5 TRBD2 NA TRBV4-1 TGCGCCAGCAGCTCCTCCGGGACTAGCGAAGAGACCCAGTACTTC CASSSSGTSEETQYF
TRBJ1-1 NA few TRBV7-3 TGTGCCAGCAGCCAGACAGTCAACACTGAAGCTTTCTTT CASSQTVNTEAFF
TRBJ2-7 TRBD2 NA TRBV4-1 TGCGCCAGCAGCTCCCTTGCGCGGGGGGGCCGTGGCGAGCAGTACTTC CASSSLARGGRGEQYF
TRBJ2-1 TRBD2 few TRBV5-4 TGTGCCAGCAGCCCTACTAGCGGGGAGCAGTTCTTC CASSPTSGEQFF
TRBJ2-7 NA NA TRBV7-8 TGTGCCAGCAGACGGAGGGGTAGCGCCTACGAGCAGTACTTC CASRRRGSAYEQYF
TRBJ1-1 TRBD1 NA TRBV19 TGTGCCAGTAGTACCCGGGACAGGGTATTAAATGAAGCTTTCTTT CASSTRDRVLNEAFF
TRBJ1-4 NA NA TRBV29-1 TGCAGCGTTGATTTAGGAGGAAACAATGAAAAACTGTTTTTT CSVDLGGNNEKLFF
TRBJ1-1 NA NA TRBV7-9 TGTGCCAGCAGCTTTGGGGCCCTGAACACTGAAGCTTTCTTT CASSFGALNTEAFF
TRBJ1-5 TRBD1 NA TRBV27 TGTGCCAGCAGCCCAGGGGGCTGGAGCAATCAGCCCCAGCATTTT CASSPGGWSNQPQHF
TRBJ1-5 NA NA TRBV6-1 TGTGCCAGCAGTCAGGGACAAGTCAATCAGCCCCAGCATTTT CASSQGQVNQPQHF
TRBJ2-2 NA NA TRBV5-6 TGTGCCAGCAGCTTGGACCCCGGAGGCAGGGAGCTGTTTTTT CASSLDPGGRELFF
TRBJ1-2 TRBD1 NA TRBV6-1 TGTGCCAGCAGGCTGACGGGACAGGCTTTTTATGGCTACACCTTC CASRLTGQAFYGYTF
TRBJ2-1 TRBD2 NA TRBV5-1 TGCGCCAGCCGTAGCGGGGGTCCCTACAATGAGCAGTTCTTC CASRSGGPYNEQFF
TRBJ2-5 TRBD2 NA TRBV7-2 TGTGCCAGCAGCCGTTTTGCGGGGGGGCAAGAGACCCAGTACTTC CASSRFAGGQETQYF
TRBJ2-5 NA few TRBV7-9 TGTGCCAGCAGTCCCGAGCGGCAAGAGACCCAGTACTTC CASSPERQETQYF
TRBJ2-5 NA NA TRBV6-6 TGTGCCAGCCTAGGGATGGGGCGGGGACGGGGAGAGACCCAGTACTTC CASLGMGRGRGETQYF
TRBJ1-2 TRBD1 NA TRBV19 TGTGCCAGTAGTCCACAGGGGTTCGAAAACTATGGCTACACCTTC CASSPQGFENYGYTF
TRBJ2-7 NA NA TRBV18 TGTGCCAGCTCACCATACGAGGGTTCCTACGAGCAGTACTTC CASSPYEGSYEQYF
TRBJ2-3 TRBD2 NA TRBV2 TGTGCCAGCAGTGAACAACTAGCGGGCTACAGCACAGATACGCAGTATTTT CASSEQLAGYSTDTQYF
TRBJ1-1 NA NA TRBV6-5 TGTGCCAGCCAAAGGCGCCAGGGTGACACTGAAGCTTTCTTT CASQRRQGDTEAFF
TRBJ2-1 NA NA TRBV28 TGTGCCAGCGTGCGTCCTATGAACAATGAGCAGTTCTTC CASVRPMNNEQFF
TRBJ1-6 NA NA TRBV10-3 TGTGCCATCGGTGGTTTCCCGGAGGCACCCCTCCACTTT CAIGGFPEAPLHF
TRBJ1-1 TRBD1 NA TRBV5-4 TGTGCCAGCAGCTACTGGGGCCAGGGGGCGCTTGATGAAGCTTTCTTT CASSYWGQGALDEAFF
TRBJ2-2 NA NA TRBV11-2 TGTGCCAGCAGTCTCCCGTCCGGGGAGCTGTTTTTT CASSLPSGELFF
TRBJ1-1 NA NA TRBV7-9 TGTGCCAGCAGCTTAGCGGCGGTGAACACTGAAGCTTTCTTT CASSLAAVNTEAFF
TRBJ2-1 NA NA TRBV15 TGTGCCACCCGGTGGCAGGGCTACAATGAGCAGTTCTTC CATRWQGYNEQFF
TRBJ1-5 NA once TRBV10-1 TGCGCCAGCAGTGAGTCCCGGGATCGTCAGCCCCAGCATTTT CASSESRDRQPQHF
TRBJ2-3 NA NA TRBV5-1 TGCGCCAGCAGCCTTTTAACTAGCCCGGATACGCAGTATTTT CASSLLTSPDTQYF
TRBJ2-1 NA NA TRBV25-1 TGTGCCAGCAGTATGCAGGGTTATGGGCAGTTCTTC CASSMQGYGQFF
TRBJ1-2 NA NA TRBV12-5 TGTGCTAGTGGTTTGCGGAGTTGGGGCTACACCTTC CASGLRSWGYTF
TRBJ2-7 NA NA TRBV6-4 TGTGCCAGCAGTGAGAGGTCCTACGAGCAGTACTTC CASSERSYEQYF
TRBJ2-1 TRBD2 NA TRBV7-9 TGTGCCAGCAGCGGCTCGGGACTAACTCAGTTCTTC CASSGSGLTQFF
TRBJ1-2 NA NA TRBV10-3 TGTGCCATCAGTGACCCCAGACAGACAGGTGGGGGCTACACCTTC CAISDPRQTGGGYTF
TRBJ1-6 NA NA TRBV19 TGTGCCAGTAGTCCTTTGGATCGGGATAATTCACCCCTCCACTTT CASSPLDRDNSPLHF
TRBJ2-1 TRBD1 NA TRBV5-1 TGCGCCAGCAGCTTAGGACAGGGGACCTACAATGAGCAGTTCTTC CASSLGQGTYNEQFF
TRBJ2-1 TRBD1 once TRBV6-5 TGTGCCAGCAATCAGGGGGCCAATGAGCAGTTCTTC CASNQGANEQFF
TRBJ2-7 NA NA TRBV30 TGTGCCTGGAGTGCCATACAGGGCGGGCGAGGGCAGTACTTC CAWSAIQGGRGQYF
TRBJ1-3 NA NA TRBV6-5 TGTGCCAGCAGGGCGGTAGTAGACGGAAACACCATATATTTT CASRAVVDGNTIYF
TRBJ1-2 NA NA TRBV6-1 TGTGCCAGCAGGAGGGGGGGAGCTGACTATGGCTACACCTTC CASRRGGADYGYTF
TRBJ1-2 TRBD1 NA TRBV15 TGTGCCACCAGCAGAGTCCCTCGAGACAGGGCGGCTGGCTACACCTTC CATSRVPRDRAAGYTF
TRBJ2-7 NA NA TRBV7-9 TGTGCCAGCAGCAAAGGAGACTCCTACGAGCAGTACTTC CASSKGDSYEQYF